The clone carrying this TCR beta chain has only a few counts. Its cognate antigen is unknown. Per the authors' pipeline: Across clinicopathological groups, CDR3 differences served as the basis for building a distant-metastasis classifier for papillary thyroid cancer. TCRdb re-called clones from the PCR reads using MiXCR. These V and J calls are TCRdb output, not the study's own analysis. The sample comprises roughly 20,000 clones, 35% to 40% of which are singletons, and 25% to 30% rests with the top ten. Germline V CDR1 and CDR2: MNHEY, SVGAGI. This CDR3 spans 13 amino acids. Trimming pared 7 bases from V and 3 bases from J, leaving 13 bases between. The data are from a study of metastatic and nonmetastatic thyroid tumors. For the study at large: Peripheral blood and tumor or nodule samples from malignant and benign thyroid patients were compared. Findings of the study overall: Reportedly, malignant thyroid tumors had significantly higher TCR beta diversity than benign nodules, in blood and tumor.

The entire patient cohort was treatment-naive prior to thyroid surgery. The sequencing input was tumor tissue. The J gene is TRBJ2-7, the V gene TRBV6-5; D possibly corresponds to TRBD1 (6 bases). The source of this sequence is a female donor with papillary thyroid cancer or a benign thyroid nodule (not recorded which). Some clones in this sample may be carry-over from other donors' samples. This chain's CDR3 is CASIRDTIYEQYF. The CDR3 region has the DNA TGTGCCAGCATTAGGGACACAATCTACGAGCAGTACTTC.